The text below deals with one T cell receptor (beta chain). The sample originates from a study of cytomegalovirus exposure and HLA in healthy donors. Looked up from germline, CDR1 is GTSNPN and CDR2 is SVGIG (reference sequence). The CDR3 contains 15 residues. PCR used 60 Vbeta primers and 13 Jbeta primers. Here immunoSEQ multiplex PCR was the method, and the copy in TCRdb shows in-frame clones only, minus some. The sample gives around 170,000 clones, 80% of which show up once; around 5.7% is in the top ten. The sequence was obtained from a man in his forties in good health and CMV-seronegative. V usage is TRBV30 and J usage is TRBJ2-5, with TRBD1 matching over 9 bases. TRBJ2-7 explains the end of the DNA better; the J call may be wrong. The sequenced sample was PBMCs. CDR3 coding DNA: TGTGCCTGGAGGACGTGGGGACAGGGATCCTACGAGCAGTACTTC. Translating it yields CAWRTWGQGSYEQYF.